A selection of T cell receptor beta chains follows, all from one sample in a study of control samples from healthy donors and cancer patients. TCRdb's table, derived via immunoSEQ multiplex PCR, lists solely in-frame clones and lacks some. The table lists approximately 82,000 clones, around 94% of them singletons. The sequenced sample was blood. The source is a woman aged 18 to 35 in good health. Both conserved end residues are part of each CDR3. Each record gives: J gene, clone size, V gene, D gene, CDR3 protein, CDR3 DNA. A D gene is named only where the DNA matches it firmly. Clone size is given for some rows only: seen once, a few or many times, or a class if the clone is expanded.

TRBJ1-6,.,TRBV6-5,TRBD1,CARLTGQGAVSPLHF,TGTGCCAGACTAACGGGACAGGGGGCGGTTTCACCCCTCCACTTT
TRBJ1-1,.,TRBV5-6,.,CASSSIQGNTEAFF,TGTGCCAGCAGCTCAATACAGGGGAACACTGAAGCTTTCTTT
TRBJ2-7,.,TRBV20-1,.,CSAVAPTGPCF,TGCAGTGCGGTAGCCCCTACAGGACCCTGCTTC
TRBJ2-3,.,TRBV27,.,CASTSSVSTDTQYF,TGTGCCAGCACCTCTAGCGTAAGCACAGATACGCAGTATTTT
TRBJ2-5,.,TRBV28,.,CASTLDTRQVLSQETQYF,TGTGCCAGCACCCTAGACACCCGACAGGTTTTGTCCCAAGAGACCCAGTACTTC
TRBJ2-3,.,TRBV2,TRBD2,CASSEWSGGGVDTQYF,TGTGCCAGCAGTGAATGGAGCGGGGGGGGTGTAGATACGCAGTATTTT
TRBJ1-2,.,TRBV4-2,TRBD1,CASSQARGLSYGYTF,TGTGCCAGCAGCCAAGCAAGGGGGCTCTCGTATGGCTACACCTTC
TRBJ2-2,.,TRBV6-4,TRBD1,CASSAGGDTGELFF,TGTGCCAGTAGTGCAGGGGGCGACACCGGGGAGCTGTTTTTT
TRBJ1-6,.,TRBV5-1,TRBD1,CASSLGDRGNSPLHF,TGCGCCAGCAGCTTGGGGGACAGGGGTAATTCACCCCTCCACTTT
TRBJ1-2,few,TRBV4-3,.,CASSQGGRDYYGYTF,TGCGCCAGCAGCCAAGGGGGCAGGGACTACTATGGCTACACCTTC
TRBJ2-7,.,TRBV11-2,TRBD2,CASSPRVAGGPWGEQYF,TGTGCCAGCAGCCCCCGGGTAGCGGGAGGGCCTTGGGGCGAGCAGTACTTC
TRBJ2-7,.,TRBV28,TRBD1,CASSRQGDNYEQYF,TGTGCCAGCAGTCGACAGGGTGACAACTACGAGCAGTACTTC
TRBJ2-7,.,TRBV12-3/TRBV12-4,.,CASSQGPYEQYF,TGTGCCAGCAGTCAGGGGCCCTACGAGCAGTACTTC
TRBJ1-3,.,TRBV28,.,CASSESRPGNTIYF,TGTGCCAGCAGTGAAAGCAGACCTGGAAACACCATATATTTT
TRBJ2-5,.,TRBV7-8,.,CASSLPTSGFQETQYF,TGTGCCAGCAGCTTACCCACCTCGGGGTTTCAAGAGACCCAGTACTTC
TRBJ1-1,.,TRBV4-2,.,CASSRDTEAFF,TGTGCCAGCAGCCGGGACACTGAAGCTTTCTTT
TRBJ2-3,.,TRBV9,.,CASSVSVALSADTQYF,TGTGCCAGCAGCGTGTCCGTCGCCCTGAGCGCAGATACGCAGTATTTT
TRBJ2-3,.,TRBV20-1,.,CSASLRPTGDTDTQYF,TGCAGTGCTAGTCTTCGGCCGACGGGGGACACAGATACGCAGTATTTT
TRBJ2-3,.,TRBV9,TRBD1,CASSVRTGRTDTQYF,TGTGCCAGCAGCGTAAGGACAGGGCGGACAGATACGCAGTATTTT
TRBJ1-4,.,TRBV29-1,.,CSGLVANEKLFF,TGCAGCGGCCTTGTGGCTAATGAAAAACTGTTTTTT
TRBJ2-7,once,TRBV15,.,CATSRDSGEQYF,TGTGCCACCAGCAGGGACAGCGGAGAGCAGTACTTC
TRBJ1-2,.,TRBV10-1,.,CASSEFHGYTF,TGCGCCAGCAGTGAGTTTCATGGCTACACCTTC
TRBJ1-4,.,TRBV5-1,.,CASSLEVDGGVGEKLFF,TGCGCCAGCAGCTTGGAAGTGGACGGAGGAGTGGGTGAAAAACTGTTTTTT
TRBJ1-5,.,TRBV7-2,.,CASSYDPSQPQHF,TGTGCCAGCAGCTACGATCCCAGCCAGCCCCAGCATTTT
TRBJ1-2,.,TRBV7-9,.,CASSSWTKNYGYTF,TGTGCCAGCAGCTCGTGGACCAAAAACTATGGCTACACCTTC
TRBJ1-3,once,TRBV6-1,.,CASSEWAAGNTIYF,TGTGCCAGCAGTGAATGGGCCGCTGGAAACACCATATATTTT
TRBJ2-1,.,TRBV6-4,TRBD1,CASGATGRDEQFF,TGTGCCAGCGGCGCGACAGGGCGGGATGAGCAGTTCTTC
TRBJ2-1,.,TRBV7-6,TRBD2,CASSLASGRYNEQFF,TGTGCCAGCAGCTTAGCTAGCGGGAGGTACAATGAGCAGTTCTTC
TRBJ2-7,.,TRBV11-2,TRBD2,CASSLDSVPGYERESYEQYF,TGTGCCAGCAGCTTAGATTCGGTACCAGGGTATGAGCGGGAGTCTTACGAGCAGTACTTC
TRBJ1-4,once,TRBV7-2,.,CASSLRGILFF,TGTGCCAGCAGCCTCAGGGGAATACTGTTTTTT
TRBJ2-2,.,TRBV28,TRBD1,CASSFRDRHTGELFF,TGTGCCAGCAGTTTCCGGGACAGACACACCGGGGAGCTGTTTTTT
TRBJ1-2,once,TRBV2,.,CASSLRRNTNYGYTF,TGTGCCAGCAGTTTGCGACGGAACACTAACTATGGCTACACCTTC
TRBJ2-7,.,TRBV7-2,TRBD2,CASSRVAGNLYEQYF,TGTGCCAGCAGCCGCGTAGCGGGTAACCTCTACGAGCAGTACTTC
TRBJ1-2,.,TRBV7-9,TRBD1,CASSLDWHLRGHYGYTF,TGTGCCAGCAGCTTAGATTGGCATCTTAGGGGGCACTATGGCTACACCTTC
TRBJ1-1,.,TRBV5-5,.,CASSLFPETTGNTEAFF,TGTGCCAGCAGCTTATTCCCAGAGACCACGGGGAACACTGAAGCTTTCTTT
TRBJ1-1,once,TRBV20-1,.,CSAKVTEAFF,TGCAGTGCTAAGGTCACTGAAGCTTTCTTT
TRBJ2-7,.,TRBV20-1,TRBD1,CSASSIPGQGVIYEQYF,TGCAGTGCTAGTTCCATTCCGGGACAGGGGGTGATCTACGAGCAGTACTTC